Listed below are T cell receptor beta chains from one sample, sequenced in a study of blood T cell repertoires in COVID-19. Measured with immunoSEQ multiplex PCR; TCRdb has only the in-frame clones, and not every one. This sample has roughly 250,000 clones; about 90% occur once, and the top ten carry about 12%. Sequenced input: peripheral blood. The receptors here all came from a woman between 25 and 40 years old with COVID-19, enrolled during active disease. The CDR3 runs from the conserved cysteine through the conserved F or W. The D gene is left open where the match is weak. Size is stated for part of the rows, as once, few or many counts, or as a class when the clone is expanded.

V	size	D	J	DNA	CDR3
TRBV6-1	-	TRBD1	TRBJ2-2	TGTGCCAGCAGTGAAGCGGGCCGGGACAGGGGGACCGGGGAGCTGTTTTTT	CASSEAGRDRGTGELFF
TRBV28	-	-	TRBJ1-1	TGTGCCAGCAGTTTTCAGGGTAGGGGGAACACTGAAGCTTTCTTT	CASSFQGRGNTEAFF
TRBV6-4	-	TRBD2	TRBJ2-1	TGTGCCAGCAGTAGCGGGGGGGGCTCCTACAATGAGCAGTTCTTC	CASSSGGGSYNEQFF
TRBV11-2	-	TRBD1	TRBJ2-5	TGTGCCAGCAGCTTTCTAAAAGGACAGGGTGCAGAGACCCAGTACTTC	CASSFLKGQGAETQYF
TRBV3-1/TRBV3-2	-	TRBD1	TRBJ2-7	TGTGCCAGCAGCCAGGACAGGGGGGAAGAGCAGTACTTC	CASSQDRGEEQYF
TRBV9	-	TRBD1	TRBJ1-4	TGTGCCAGCAGCGTAGATTCGGGGGACAGCCCATCTAATGAAAAACTGTTTTTT	CASSVDSGDSPSNEKLFF
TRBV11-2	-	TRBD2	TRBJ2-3	TGTGCCAGCAGTTCTAGATTCGGGGGACTAGGGGACTTCATGAATACGCAGTATTTT	CASSSRFGGLGDFMNTQYF
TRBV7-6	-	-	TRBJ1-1	TGTGCCAGCAGCTATACTGAGAACACTGAAGCTTTCTTT	CASSYTENTEAFF
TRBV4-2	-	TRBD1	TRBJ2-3	TGTGCCAGCAGCCAGATGGACAGGACCACAGATACGCAGTATTTT	CASSQMDRTTDTQYF
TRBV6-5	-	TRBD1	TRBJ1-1	TGTGCCAGCAGACGACAGGGGTGGACTGAAGCTTTCTTT	CASRRQGWTEAFF
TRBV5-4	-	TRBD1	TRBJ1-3	TGTGCCAGCAGCCAACAGGGGGGCGCCTCTGGAAACACCATATATTTT	CASSQQGGASGNTIYF
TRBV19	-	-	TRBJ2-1	TGTGCCAGCGAGACAGTCTACAATGAGCAGTTCTTC	CASETVYNEQFF
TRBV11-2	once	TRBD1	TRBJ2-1	TGTGCCAGCAGCCAGGGGGACAGAAGTTGGAATGAGCAGTTCTTC	CASSQGDRSWNEQFF
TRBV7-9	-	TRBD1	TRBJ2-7	TGTGCCAGCAGCCCTCCGGGACAGGGATATGACGAGCAGTACTTC	CASSPPGQGYDEQYF
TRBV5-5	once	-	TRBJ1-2	TGTGCCAGCAGCTCCAGGAGACAGGCAAGGAACTATGGCTACACCTTC	CASSSRRQARNYGYTF
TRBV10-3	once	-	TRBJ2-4	TGTGCCATCAGTGATGCGGGGAAGGGCTACATTCAGTACTTC	CAISDAGKGYIQYF
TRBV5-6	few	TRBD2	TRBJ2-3	TGTGCCAGCAGCTTGCCCTCGGCGCGGGGGGGAGATACGCAGTATTTT	CASSLPSARGGDTQYF
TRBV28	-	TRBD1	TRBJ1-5	TGTGCCAGCAGTGGGACAGAATATAGCAATCAGCCCCAGCATTTT	CASSGTEYSNQPQHF
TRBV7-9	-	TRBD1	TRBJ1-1	TGTGCCAGCAGCTTCTCTGACAGGGAAACACTTGAAGCTTTCTTT	CASSFSDRETLEAFF
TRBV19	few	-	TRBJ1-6	TGTGCCAGTAGTATAGCGATGAACAGGGCTTCACCCCTCCACTTT	CASSIAMNRASPLHF
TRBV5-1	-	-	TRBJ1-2	TGCGCCAGCAGCTCGGGAAGAAACTATGGCTACACCTTC	CASSSGRNYGYTF
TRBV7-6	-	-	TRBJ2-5	TGTGCCAGCAGCTCCGACCTCTCGGGGTCCTGGACGGAGACCCAGTACTTC	CASSSDLSGSWTETQYF
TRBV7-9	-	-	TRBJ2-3	TGTGCCAGCAGCTCCCTTAACACAGATACGCAGTATTTT	CASSSLNTDTQYF
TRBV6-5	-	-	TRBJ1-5	TGTGCCAGCAGTTACTCGAATCAAATAGGCAATCAGCCCCAGCATTTT	CASSYSNQIGNQPQHF
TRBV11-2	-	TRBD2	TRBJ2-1	TGTGCCAGCAGCTTAGTAGAACGGGGGGGCCTTGATGAGCAGTTCTTC	CASSLVERGGLDEQFF
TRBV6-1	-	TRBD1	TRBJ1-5	TGTGCCAGCAGTGGTCCTCAGGGGGCGCGTCTTCATCAGCCCCAGCATTTT	CASSGPQGARLHQPQHF
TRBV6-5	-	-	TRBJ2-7	TGTGCCACCATCAAATCGGGTGGCGAGCAGTACTTC	CATIKSGGEQYF
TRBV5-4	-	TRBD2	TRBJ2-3	TGTGCCAGCAGCGAGCGGGGGGGTAGCACAGATACGCAGTATTTT	CASSERGGSTDTQYF
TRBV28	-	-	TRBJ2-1	TGTGCCAGCAGTTTTGGAGCCTACAATGAGCAGTTCTTC	CASSFGAYNEQFF
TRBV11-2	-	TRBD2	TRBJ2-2	TGTGCCAGCACCACTAGTGGGCGGGGGACCGGGGAGCTGTTTTTT	CASTTSGRGTGELFF
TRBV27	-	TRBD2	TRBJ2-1	TGTGCCAGCAGGCCTACTAGCGGGGGGTACAATGAGCAGTTCTTC	CASRPTSGGYNEQFF